A single T cell receptor beta chain is shown here with its context. Its antigen is currently not known. A read error may account for a junction end that differs from germline. Looking up the germline V gene yields CDR1 SQVTM and CDR2 ANQGSEA. The CDR3 covers 14 residues, taking in both the cysteine and the phenylalanine. CDR3 DNA only is kept here, 42 bases in frame from base 1. These data are taken from a study of tumor-infiltrating lymphocytes in primary liver carcinoma (dated 2017 in TCRdb). Study-wide context: The five patients, three men and two women aged 30 to 69 years, had hepatocellular carcinoma (four) or combined HCC and intrahepatic cholangiocarcinoma (one). Tumors of the five patients were stage T1-T3 N0M0 with maximum diameters of roughly 4.2 to 11 cm. Each sample produced roughly 3.65 to 7.13 million productive TCRbeta reads, and read depth showed no significant difference between tissue types. For each liver tumor, the study sampled five regions along with adjacent normal tissue and blood, and applied TCRbeta repertoire sequencing, expression microarrays and whole-exome sequencing. TCRbeta repertoire sequencing covered about 35 specimens from 5 patients: 25 tumor regions, 5 adjacent noncancerous liver tissues and 5 peripheral blood samples. Repertoires from technical replicates were highly reproducible, with mean shared-clone rates roughly 0.89 and correlation coefficients above 0.98.

Broader findings and caveats from the paper: Compared with blood, tumors had a significantly larger share of the repertoire taken up by the top 250 clones (p = 0.039). Only the TCR beta chain was sequenced, so true repertoire diversity is likely underestimated because unpaired alpha chains were not captured. Only five patients were included in the study, and the authors note that the findings should be validated in a larger study. Consistent with antigen-driven expansion, pairs of tumor regions showed higher repertoire overlap (mean roughly 35%) than either tumor-adjacent pairs (roughly 17%) or tumor-blood pairs (approximately 15%). Bulk unsorted samples precluded comparing CD4+ and CD8+ T cell repertoires.

Without any cell sorting, total RNA and DNA were extracted together from about 19-30 mg of bulk tissue using the AllPrep DNA/RNA mini kit. Surgical resection was performed in China between November 2015 and 2016 on about 5 patients with histopathologically diagnosed primary liver carcinoma. At the time of sampling, the patients had chronic HBV infection and had not received any treatment. Fresh tumor and adjacent tissue pieces were bisected; one half was stored in RNAlater at -80°C, the other sent for histology. Using a constant-region primer and ProtoScript II reverse transcriptase, TCRbeta-specific cDNA was reverse-transcribed from about 0.45 ug total RNA. TCRbeta libraries were built with three nested multiplex PCR rounds, a slightly modified ARM-PCR procedure. Each of the first two PCR rounds ran for around 10 cycles using multiplex TRBV1-TRBV30 forward primers together with a Cbeta reverse primer. Sample barcodes and Illumina adapters were attached in a final 25-cycle PCR using Deep VentR polymerase. Amplicons of 200-500 bp were gel-purified with a QIAquick gel extraction kit before sequencing. TCRbeta amplicons were sequenced on an Illumina HiSeq 2500 with 250-bp paired-end reads. In the original analysis: Reads were quality-trimmed with Trimmomatic v0.33, and paired reads were merged with FLASH v1.2.11 to recover full CDR3 sequences. V, D and J germline segments were assigned to the rearranged TCRbeta sequences using MiGEC v1.2.1b. Clonotype statistics and Shannon-Wiener diversity indices were calculated with VDJtools v1.0.0. To reduce sampling bias, subsequent analyses other than the diversity analysis used only the 250 most abundant clonotypes in each sample. TCRdb reran the public reads through fastp at Q25 and MiXCR, keeping productive beta chains. Each entry merges the rows of one CDR3 protein and shows their most common DNA and genes. TCRdb's processing, not the authors', yielded these V and J calls. In all, the sample holds roughly 120,000 distinct CDR3 sequences, and approximately 68% of those were seen once. The top ten clones comprise about 8% of the sample.

This clonotype originated in a woman aged 55-69 years with primary liver carcinoma and hepatitis B virus infection. The V and J genes are TRBV29-1 and TRBJ2-5; a confident D gene designation cannot be given. Sequences were obtained from tumor-adjacent normal liver tissue. The CDR3 protein: CSIEGPASPETLYF. The DNA sequence follows: TGCAGCATTGAAGGTCCGGCTTCTCCCGAGACCCTGTACTTC. With the rest looked up from the reference TRBV29-1 and TRBJ2-5 genes rather than sequenced, the full variable domain is SAVISQKPSRDICQRGTSLTIQCQVDSQVTMMFWYRQQPGQSLTLIATANQGSEATYESGFVIDKFPISRPNLTFSTLTVSNMSPEDSSIYLCSIEGPASPETLYFGPGTRLLVL.